The entry that follows covers one TCR beta chain sequence. Trimming pared 7 bases from V and 0 bases from J, leaving 14 bases between. Germline V gene data show CDR1 as MDHEN and CDR2 as SYDVKM. The length of the CDR3 is 15 residues. Original methodology: Reference gene primer amplification gave nucleated cell count estimates. Data came from immunoSEQ multiplex PCR; TCRdb stores just in-frame clones and leaves some out. V and J calls and clone size are copied from that table; D and trimming were computed from the DNA. The repertoire holds a few hundred thousand clones, roughly 90% seen once, with approximately 3% in the top ten. The record originates from a study of blood T cell repertoires in COVID-19. In the study overall: Sample material is recorded as cDNA or gDNA derived from T cells, B-cell-depleted T cells, or PBMCs.

Seattle patients were enrolled during active infection and followed longitudinally. The sample consisted of peripheral blood. The source is a woman in her twenties or thirties with COVID-19, enrolled during active disease. The chain recombines TRBV28 with TRBJ2-3, with a weak D call TRBD1 (6 bases). CDR3 DNA sequence: TGTGCCAGCACCTTCAAGGGACAAAGCACAGATACGCAGTATTTT. Protein product: CASTFKGQSTDTQYF. The full variable domain, its missing parts supplied by reference TRBV28 and TRBJ2-3, is DVKVTQSSRYLVKRTGEKVFLECVQDMDHENMFWYRQDPGLGLRLIYFSYDVKMKEKGDIPEGYSVSREKKERFSLILESASTNQTSMYLCASTFKGQSTDTQYFGPGTRLTVL.